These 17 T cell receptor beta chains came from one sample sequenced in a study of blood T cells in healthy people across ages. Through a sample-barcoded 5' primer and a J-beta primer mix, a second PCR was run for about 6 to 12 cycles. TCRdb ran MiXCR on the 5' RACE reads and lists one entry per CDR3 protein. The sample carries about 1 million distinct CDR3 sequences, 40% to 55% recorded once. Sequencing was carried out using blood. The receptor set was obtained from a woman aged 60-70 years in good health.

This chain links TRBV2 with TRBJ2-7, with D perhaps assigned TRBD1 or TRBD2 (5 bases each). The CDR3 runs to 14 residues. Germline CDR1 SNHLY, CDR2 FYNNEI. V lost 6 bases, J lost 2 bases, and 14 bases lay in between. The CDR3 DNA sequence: TGTGCCAGCAGGGGACGGGACCAGGCCTACGAGCAGTACTTC. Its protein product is CASRGRDQAYEQYF.

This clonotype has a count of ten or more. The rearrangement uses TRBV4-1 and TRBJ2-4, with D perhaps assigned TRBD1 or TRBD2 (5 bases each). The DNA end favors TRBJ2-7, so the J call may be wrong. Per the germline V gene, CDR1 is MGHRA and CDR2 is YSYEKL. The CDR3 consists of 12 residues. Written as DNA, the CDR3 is TGCGCCAGCAGCCCCCGGGGCCACGAGCAGTACTTC. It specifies CASSPRGHEQYF.

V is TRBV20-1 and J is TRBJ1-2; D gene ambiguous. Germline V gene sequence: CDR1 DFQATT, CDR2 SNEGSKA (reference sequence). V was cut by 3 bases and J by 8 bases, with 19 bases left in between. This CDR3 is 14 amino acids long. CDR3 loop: CSARGYMVSHGYTF. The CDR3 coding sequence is TGCAGTGCTAGGGGGTACATGGTCTCTCACGGCTACACCTTC.

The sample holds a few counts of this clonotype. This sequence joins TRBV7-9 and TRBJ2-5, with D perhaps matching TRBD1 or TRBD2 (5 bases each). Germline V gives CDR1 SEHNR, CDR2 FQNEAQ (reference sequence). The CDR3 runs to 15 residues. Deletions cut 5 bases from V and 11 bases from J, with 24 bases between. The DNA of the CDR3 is TGTGCCAGCAGCCCAGACAGAAGGTTGCCTGGGGAGCAGTACTTC. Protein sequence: CASSPDRRLPGEQYF.

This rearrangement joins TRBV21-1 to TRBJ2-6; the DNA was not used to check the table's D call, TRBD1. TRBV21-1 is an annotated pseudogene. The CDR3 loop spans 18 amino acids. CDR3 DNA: TGTGCCAGCAGCAAATCCGGACAGGGATCGGCGGGGGCCAACGTCCTGACTTTC. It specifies CASSKSGQGSAGANVLTF.

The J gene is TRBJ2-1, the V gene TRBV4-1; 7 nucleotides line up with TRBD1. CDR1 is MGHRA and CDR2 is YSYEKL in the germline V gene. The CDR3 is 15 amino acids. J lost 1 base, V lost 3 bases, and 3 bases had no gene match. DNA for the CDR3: TGCGCCAGCAGCCAGCAGGGGGTGTCCTACAATGAGCAGTTCTTC. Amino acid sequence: CASSQQGVSYNEQFF.

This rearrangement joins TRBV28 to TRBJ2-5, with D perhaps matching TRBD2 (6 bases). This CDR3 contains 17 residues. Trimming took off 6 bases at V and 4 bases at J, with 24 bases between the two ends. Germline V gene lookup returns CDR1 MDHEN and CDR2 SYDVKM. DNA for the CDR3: TGTGCCAGCAGCCCGGGGGTATGGGCAGGGAGTGGAGAGACCCAGTACTTC. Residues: CASSPGVWAGSGETQYF.

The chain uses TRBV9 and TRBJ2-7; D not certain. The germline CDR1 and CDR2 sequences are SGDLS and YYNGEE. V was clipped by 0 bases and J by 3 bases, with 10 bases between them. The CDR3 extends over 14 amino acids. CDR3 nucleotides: TGTGCCAGCAGCGTAGCCCCGTCGGACTACGAGCAGTACTTC. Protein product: CASSVAPSDYEQYF.

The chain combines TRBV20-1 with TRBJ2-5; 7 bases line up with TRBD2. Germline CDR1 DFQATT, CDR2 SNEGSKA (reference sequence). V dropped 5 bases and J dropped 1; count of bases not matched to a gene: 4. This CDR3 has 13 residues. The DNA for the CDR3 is TGCAGTGCTTCGACTAGCTTCCAAGAGACCCAGTACTTC. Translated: CSASTSFQETQYF.

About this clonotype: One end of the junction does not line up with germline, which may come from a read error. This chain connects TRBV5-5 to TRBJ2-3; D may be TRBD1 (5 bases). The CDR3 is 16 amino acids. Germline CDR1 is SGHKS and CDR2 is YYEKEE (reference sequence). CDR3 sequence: CTSSSQRQRASETQYF. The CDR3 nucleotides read TGTACCAGCAGCTCTCAACGACAGCGAGCGTCCGAGACGCAGTATTTT.

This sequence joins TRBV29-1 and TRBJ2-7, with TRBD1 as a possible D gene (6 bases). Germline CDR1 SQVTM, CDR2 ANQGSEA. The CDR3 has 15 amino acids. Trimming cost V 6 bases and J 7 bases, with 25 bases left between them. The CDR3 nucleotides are TGCAGCGTAGGGGGTGGATCCTCCAGGGCAGGGGAGCAGTACTTC. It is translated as CSVGGGSSRAGEQYF.

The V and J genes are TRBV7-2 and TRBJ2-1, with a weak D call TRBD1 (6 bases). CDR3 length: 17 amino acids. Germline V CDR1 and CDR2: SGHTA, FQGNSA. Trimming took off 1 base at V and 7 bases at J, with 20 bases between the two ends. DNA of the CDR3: TGTGCCAGCAGCTTAGGCTTGGGGGCGCAACGTAAAAATGAGCAGTTCTTC. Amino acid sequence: CASSLGLGAQRKNEQFF.

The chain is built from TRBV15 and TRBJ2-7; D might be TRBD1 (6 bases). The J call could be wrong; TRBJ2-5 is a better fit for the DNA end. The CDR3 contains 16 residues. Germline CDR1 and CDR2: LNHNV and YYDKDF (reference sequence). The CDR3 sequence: CATSRDQTGRGETQYF. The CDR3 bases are TGTGCCACCAGCAGAGACCAGACAGGAAGGGGAGAGACCCAGTACTTC.

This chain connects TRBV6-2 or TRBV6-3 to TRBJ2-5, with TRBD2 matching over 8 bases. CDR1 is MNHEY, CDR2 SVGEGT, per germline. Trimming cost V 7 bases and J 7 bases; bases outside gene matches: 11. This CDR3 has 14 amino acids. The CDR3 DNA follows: TGTGCCAGCACCCACCGGGAGGGCCTAAGGACCCAGTACTTC. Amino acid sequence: CASTHREGLRTQYF.

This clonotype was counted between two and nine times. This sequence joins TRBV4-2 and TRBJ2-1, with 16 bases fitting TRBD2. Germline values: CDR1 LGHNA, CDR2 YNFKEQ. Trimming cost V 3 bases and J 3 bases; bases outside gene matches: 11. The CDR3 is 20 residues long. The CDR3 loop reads CASSQVTGTSGREIYNEQFF. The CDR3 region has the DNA TGTGCCAGCAGCCAGGTTACCGGGACTAGCGGGAGGGAGATCTACAATGAGCAGTTCTTC.

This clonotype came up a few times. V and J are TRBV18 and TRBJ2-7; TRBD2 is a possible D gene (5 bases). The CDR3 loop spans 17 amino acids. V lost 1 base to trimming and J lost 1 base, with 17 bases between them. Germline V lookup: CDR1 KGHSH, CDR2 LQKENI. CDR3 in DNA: TGTGCCAGCTCACCACTACCGGGAACAATAATATCCTACGAGCAGTACTTC. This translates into CASSPLPGTIISYEQYF.

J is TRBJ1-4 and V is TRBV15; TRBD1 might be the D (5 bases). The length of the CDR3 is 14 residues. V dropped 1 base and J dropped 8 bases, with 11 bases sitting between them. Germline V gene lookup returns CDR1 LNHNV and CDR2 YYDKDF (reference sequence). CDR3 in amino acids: CATSRGATGEKLFF. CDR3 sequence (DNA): TGTGCCACCAGCAGAGGGGCAACAGGAGAAAAACTGTTTTTT.